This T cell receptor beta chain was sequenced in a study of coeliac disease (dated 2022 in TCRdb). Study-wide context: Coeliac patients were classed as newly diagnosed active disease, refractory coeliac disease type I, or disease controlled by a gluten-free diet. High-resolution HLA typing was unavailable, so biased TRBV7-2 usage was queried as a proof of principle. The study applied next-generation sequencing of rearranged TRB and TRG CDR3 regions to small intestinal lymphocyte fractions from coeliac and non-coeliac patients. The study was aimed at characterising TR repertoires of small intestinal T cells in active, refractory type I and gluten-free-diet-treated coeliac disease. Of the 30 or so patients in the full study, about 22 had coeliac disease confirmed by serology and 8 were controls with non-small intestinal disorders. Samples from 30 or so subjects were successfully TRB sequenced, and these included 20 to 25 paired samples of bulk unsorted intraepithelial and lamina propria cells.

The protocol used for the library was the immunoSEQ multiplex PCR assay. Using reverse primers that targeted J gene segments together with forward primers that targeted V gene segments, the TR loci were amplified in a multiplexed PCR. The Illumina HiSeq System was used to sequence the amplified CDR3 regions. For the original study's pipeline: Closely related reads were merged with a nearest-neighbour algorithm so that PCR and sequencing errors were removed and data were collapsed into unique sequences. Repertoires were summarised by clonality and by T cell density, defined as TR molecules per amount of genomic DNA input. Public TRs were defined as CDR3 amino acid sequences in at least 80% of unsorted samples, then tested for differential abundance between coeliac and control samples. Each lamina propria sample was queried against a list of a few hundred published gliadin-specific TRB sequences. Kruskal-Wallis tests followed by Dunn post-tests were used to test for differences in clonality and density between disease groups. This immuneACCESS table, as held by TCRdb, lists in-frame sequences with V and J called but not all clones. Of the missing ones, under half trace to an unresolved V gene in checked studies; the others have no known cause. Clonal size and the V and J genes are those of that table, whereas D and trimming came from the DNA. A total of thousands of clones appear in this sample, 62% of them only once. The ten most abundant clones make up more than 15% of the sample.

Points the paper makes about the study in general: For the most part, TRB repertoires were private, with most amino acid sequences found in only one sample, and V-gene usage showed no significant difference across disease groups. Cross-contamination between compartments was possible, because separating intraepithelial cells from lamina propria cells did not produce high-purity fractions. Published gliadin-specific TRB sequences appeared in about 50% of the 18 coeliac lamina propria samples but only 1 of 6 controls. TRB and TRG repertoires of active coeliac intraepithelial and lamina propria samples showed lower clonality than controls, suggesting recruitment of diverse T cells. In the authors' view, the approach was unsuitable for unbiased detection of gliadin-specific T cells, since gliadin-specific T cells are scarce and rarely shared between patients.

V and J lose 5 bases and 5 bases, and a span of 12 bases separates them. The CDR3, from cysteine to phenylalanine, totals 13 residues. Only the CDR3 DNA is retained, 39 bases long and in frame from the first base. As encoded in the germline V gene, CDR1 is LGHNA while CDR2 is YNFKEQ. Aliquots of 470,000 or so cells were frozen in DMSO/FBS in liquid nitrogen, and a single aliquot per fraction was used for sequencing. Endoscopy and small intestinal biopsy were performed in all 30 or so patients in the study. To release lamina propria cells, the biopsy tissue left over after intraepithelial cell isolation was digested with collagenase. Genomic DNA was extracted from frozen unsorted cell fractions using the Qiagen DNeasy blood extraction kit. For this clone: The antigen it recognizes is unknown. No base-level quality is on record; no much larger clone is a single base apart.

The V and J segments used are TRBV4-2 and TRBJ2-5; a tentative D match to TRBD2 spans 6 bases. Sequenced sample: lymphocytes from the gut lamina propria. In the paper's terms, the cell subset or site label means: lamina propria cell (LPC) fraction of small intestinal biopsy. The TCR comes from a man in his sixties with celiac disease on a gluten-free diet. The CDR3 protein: CASSGGSTETQYF. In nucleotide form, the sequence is TGTGCCAGCAGCGGGGGGAGCACGGAGACCCAGTACTTC.